Listed below are T cell receptor beta chains from one sample, sequenced in a study of T cells in Graves' hyperthyroidism and ophthalmopathy. TCRdb re-called the multiplex PCR reads through MiXCR, storing one row per CDR3 protein. The data show around 620,000 distinct CDR3 sequences, 14% seen once. Sequenced sample: blood. All receptors come from a woman under 30 with Graves' ophthalmopathy. CDR3s include the opening cysteine and the closing phenylalanine or tryptophan.

TRBJ1-2 15 TRBV7-2 CASSLEGTNNYGYTF
TRBJ1-1 12 TRBV2 CASSEWDTEAFF
TRBJ1-3 14 TRBV7-9 CASSLTDGGNTIYF
TRBJ2-6 17 TRBV20-1 CSARYPGWSSGANVLTF
TRBJ1-1 12 TRBV24-1 CATSEGRSEAFF
TRBJ1-3 17 TRBV7-6 CASIPHSVVNSGNTIYF
TRBJ1-1 14 TRBV24-1 CATSDSAGSTEAFF
TRBJ2-7 15 TRBV12-3/TRBV12-4 CASSFGSGNSYEQYF
TRBJ2-7 11 TRBV10-3 CAIRSDYEQYF
TRBJ2-1 13 TRBV6-1 CASTGSLDNEQFF
TRBJ1-4 16 TRBV11-3 CASSPRLGGFNEKLFF
TRBJ2-3 15 TRBV28 CASSMTRASTDTQYF